This TCR beta chain was identified during a study of blood T cell repertoires in COVID-19. Turning to the study itself: Samples taken during acute and convalescent COVID-19 were collected in the United States, Italy and Spain.

Authors' data handling: The authors estimated nucleated cell counts from reference gene primer amplification. Sequencing was performed with immunoSEQ multiplex PCR; in TCRdb, only in-frame clones are kept and a portion is missing. V and J calls and clone size are as listed in that table; D and trimming were resolved from the DNA. The data show over 150,000 clones, more than 75% seen once. Patients at the Seattle site were enrolled during active infection and followed longitudinally. Looked up from germline, CDR1 is SGHVS and CDR2 is FQNEAQ. This CDR3 is built from 13 residues. V dropped 8 bases and J dropped 3; count of bases not matched to a gene: 5.

The gene calls are TRBV7-8 and TRBJ2-7; 9 positions match TRBD2. What was sequenced was peripheral blood. This sequence was found in a man aged 60 to 69 with COVID-19, enrolled during active disease. CDR3 DNA: TGTGCCAGCGGTATTAGCGGGGGCTACGAGCAGTACTTC. This translates into CASGISGGYEQYF.